These 5 T cell receptor beta chains were sequenced from one sample in a study of graft-versus-host responses after intestinal transplantation. Sequenced by immunoSEQ multiplex PCR; TCRdb stores in-frame clones only, minus some. The top ten clones hold around half of a sample with 20,000 or so clones, about nine tenths of them seen once. Sample: bone marrow, taken approximately 19 weeks after transplant. The receptors originated from a human patient who received an intestinal transplant, so some T cells may come from the graft donor.

The sample holds one count of this clone. The gene calls are TRBV28 and TRBJ2-7; 12 bases align to TRBD2. Germline V gene sequence: CDR1 MDHEN, CDR2 SYDVKM. The V segment lost 8 bases and the J segment 2 bases; nucleotides outside the gene matches: 1. The CDR3 has 13 amino acids. CDR3 DNA sequence: TGTGCCAGCGGGACTAGCGGGCCCTACGAGCAGTACTTC. Protein: CASGTSGPYEQYF.

The chain couples TRBV28 to TRBJ2-1; D is ambiguous. There are 15 residues in the CDR3. Per the germline V gene, CDR1 is MDHEN and CDR2 is SYDVKM. The ends were cut back, 1 base at V and 2 bases at J, with 9 bases in the middle. CDR3 protein: CASSLYRPTYNEQFF. As DNA, the CDR3 is TGTGCCAGCAGTTTATATAGGCCTACCTACAATGAGCAGTTCTTC.

This clone was seen just once. The rearrangement links TRBV9 to TRBJ1-1; the D gene is possibly TRBD1 (6 bases). V gave up 10 bases and J gave up 7 bases, with 20 bases separating them. This CDR3 region has 13 residues. Germline CDR1 reads SGDLS; CDR2 reads YYNGEE. The DNA for the CDR3 is TGTGCCCGCGGCGGGGGGGCACGGGGTGAAGCTTTCTTT. It translates to CARGGGARGEAFF.

The rearrangement joins TRBV4-2 to TRBJ2-5, with D possibly being TRBD2 (6 bases). Trimming cost V 0 bases and J 2 bases, with 10 bases left between them. This CDR3 contains 15 residues. The germline V gene encodes CDR1 LGHNA and CDR2 YNFKEQ. The CDR3 DNA follows: TGTGCCAGCAGCCAAGATCGGGGGTCTCAAGAGACCCAGTACTTC. Protein: CASSQDRGSQETQYF.

This chain joins TRBV11-1 and TRBJ2-7; no firm D call. The V end lost 1 base, the J end lost 6 bases, and 4 bases lay between the germline ends. There are 11 residues in the CDR3. The germline V gene encodes CDR1 SGHAT and CDR2 FQDESV (reference sequence). The CDR3 region is CASSLGCEQYF. The DNA for the CDR3 is TGTGCCAGCAGCTTAGGTTGCGAGCAGTACTTC.